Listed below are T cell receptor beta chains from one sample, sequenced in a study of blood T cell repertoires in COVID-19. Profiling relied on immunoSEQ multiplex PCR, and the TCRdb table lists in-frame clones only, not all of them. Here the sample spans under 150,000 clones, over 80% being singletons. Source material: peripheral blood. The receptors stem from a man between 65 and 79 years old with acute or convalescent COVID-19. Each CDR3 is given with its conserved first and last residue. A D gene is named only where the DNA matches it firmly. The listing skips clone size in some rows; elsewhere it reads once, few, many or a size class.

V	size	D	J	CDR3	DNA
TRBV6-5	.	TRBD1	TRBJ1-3	CASRRTGGAGNTIYF	TGTGCCAGCAGGAGGACAGGGGGCGCTGGGAACACCATATATTTT
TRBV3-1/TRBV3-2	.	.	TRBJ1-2	CASSSTGSYGYTF	TGTGCCAGCAGTAGTACAGGTAGCTATGGCTACACCTTC
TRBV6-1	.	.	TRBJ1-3	CASSESPRIVAGNTIYF	TGTGCCAGCAGTGAAAGCCCAAGAATAGTAGCTGGAAACACCATATATTTT
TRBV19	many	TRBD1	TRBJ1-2	CASMQGTGNNYGYTF	TGTGCCAGTATGCAGGGGACAGGGAATAACTATGGCTACACCTTC
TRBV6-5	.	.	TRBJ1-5	CASSPVGGQPQHF	TGTGCCAGCAGCCCCGTCGGGGGTCAGCCCCAGCATTTT
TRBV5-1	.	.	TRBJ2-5	CASSLAKLTQETQYF	TGCGCCAGCAGCTTGGCTAAACTAACCCAAGAGACCCAGTACTTC
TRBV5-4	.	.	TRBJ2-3	CASSLIADTQYF	TGTGCCAGCAGCTTGATCGCAGATACGCAGTATTTT
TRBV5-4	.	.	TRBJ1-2	CASSLDGVYGYTF	TGTGCCAGCAGCCTTGACGGGGTTTATGGCTACACCTTC
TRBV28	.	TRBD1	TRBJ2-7	CASSRGQGASYEQYF	TGTGCCAGCAGCCGAGGACAGGGGGCCTCCTACGAGCAGTACTTC
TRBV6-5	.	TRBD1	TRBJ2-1	CASRPRQGEQFF	TGTGCCAGCAGACCAAGACAGGGGGAGCAGTTCTTC
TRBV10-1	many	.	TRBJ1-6	CASSSGANSPLHF	TGCGCCAGCAGTTCAGGGGCAAATTCACCCCTCCACTTT
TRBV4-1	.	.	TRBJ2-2	CASSRQLTGELFF	TGCGCCAGCAGTAGACAGCTCACCGGGGAGCTGTTTTTT
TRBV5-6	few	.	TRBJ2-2	CASSLRPSGTGELFF	TGTGCCAGCAGCTTGAGGCCTTCGGGCACCGGGGAGCTGTTTTTT
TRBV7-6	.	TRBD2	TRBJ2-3	CASSLALTSGGTDTQYF	TGTGCCAGCAGCTTAGCGCTCACTAGCGGGGGCACAGATACGCAGTATTTT
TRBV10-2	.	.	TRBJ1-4	CASSEWRPRNEKLFF	TGCGCCAGCAGTGAGTGGAGGCCGAGAAATGAAAAACTGTTTTTT
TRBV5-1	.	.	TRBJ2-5	CASSALGGQETQYF	TGCGCCAGCAGCGCCCTCGGGGGACAAGAGACCCAGTACTTC
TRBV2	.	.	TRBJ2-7	CASSGSVFSYEQYF	TGTGCCAGCAGTGGGTCAGTCTTCTCCTACGAGCAGTACTTC
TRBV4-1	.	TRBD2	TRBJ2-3	CASSQETPRASGTDTQYF	TGCGCCAGCAGCCAAGAAACCCCGAGGGCTAGCGGGACAGATACGCAGTATTTT
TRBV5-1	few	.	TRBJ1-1	CASSYLQGTEAFF	TGCGCCAGCAGCTACTTACAGGGCACTGAAGCTTTCTTT
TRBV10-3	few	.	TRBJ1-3	CAITRSSGNTIYF	TGTGCCATCACCCGATCGAGCGGAAACACCATATATTTT
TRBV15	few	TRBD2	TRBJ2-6	CATSRGGTSASGANVLTF	TGTGCCACCAGCAGAGGAGGGACTAGCGCCTCTGGGGCCAACGTCCTGACTTTC
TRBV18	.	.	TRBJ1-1	CASSPVLQSNTEAFF	TGTGCCAGCTCACCAGTCTTACAGTCGAACACTGAAGCTTTCTTT
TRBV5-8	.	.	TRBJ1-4	CASSLLSSATNEKLFF	TGTGCCAGCAGCTTGTTATCCAGCGCAACTAATGAAAAACTGTTTTTT
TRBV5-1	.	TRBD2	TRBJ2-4	CASSLASTSGELAKNIQYF	TGCGCCAGCAGCTTGGCCTCTACTAGCGGGGAACTAGCCAAAAACATTCAGTACTTC
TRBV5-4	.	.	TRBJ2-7	CASSSEVGSYEQYF	TGTGCCAGCAGCTCGGAGGTAGGGTCCTACGAGCAGTACTTC
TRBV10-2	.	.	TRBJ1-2	CASSDRENPNYGYTF	TGCGCCAGCAGTGACCGGGAGAACCCTAACTATGGCTACACCTTC
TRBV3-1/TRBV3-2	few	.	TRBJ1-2	CASSPSGDYGYTF	TGTGCCAGCAGCCCATCCGGGGATTATGGCTACACCTTC
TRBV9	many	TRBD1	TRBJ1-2	CASSATDRAEGYTF	TGTGCCAGCAGCGCGACGGACAGGGCGGAAGGCTACACCTTC
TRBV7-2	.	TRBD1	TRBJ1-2	CASSYTATGRNGYTF	TGTGCCAGCAGCTACACCGCGACAGGGAGGAATGGCTACACCTTC
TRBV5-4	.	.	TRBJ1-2	CASSLAGGYGYTF	TGTGCCAGCAGCTTGGCGGGGGGCTATGGCTACACCTTC
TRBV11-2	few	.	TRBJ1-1	CASSLDHQGAFF	TGTGCCAGCAGCTTAGATCACCAGGGCGCTTTCTTT
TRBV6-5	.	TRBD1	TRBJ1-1	CASRLRQGVSTEAFF	TGTGCCAGCAGATTAAGACAGGGGGTCTCCACTGAAGCTTTCTTT